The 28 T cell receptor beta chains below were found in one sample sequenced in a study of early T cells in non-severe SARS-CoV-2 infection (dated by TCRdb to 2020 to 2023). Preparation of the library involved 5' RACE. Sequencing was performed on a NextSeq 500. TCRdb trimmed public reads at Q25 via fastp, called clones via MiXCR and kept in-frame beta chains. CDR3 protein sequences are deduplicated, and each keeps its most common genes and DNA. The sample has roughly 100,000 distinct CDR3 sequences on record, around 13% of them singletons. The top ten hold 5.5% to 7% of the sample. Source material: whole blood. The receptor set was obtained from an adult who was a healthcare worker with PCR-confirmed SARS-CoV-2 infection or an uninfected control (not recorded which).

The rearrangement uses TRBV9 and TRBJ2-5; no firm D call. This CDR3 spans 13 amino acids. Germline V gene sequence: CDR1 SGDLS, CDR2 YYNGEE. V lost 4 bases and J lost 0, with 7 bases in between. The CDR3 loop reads CASSFSHQETQYF. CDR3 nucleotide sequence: TGTGCCAGCAGCTTCAGTCACCAAGAGACCCAGTACTTC.

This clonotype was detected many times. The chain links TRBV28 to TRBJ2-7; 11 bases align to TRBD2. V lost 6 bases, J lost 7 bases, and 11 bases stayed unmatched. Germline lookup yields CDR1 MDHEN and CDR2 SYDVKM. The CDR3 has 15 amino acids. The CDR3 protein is CASSPTSGGLREQYF. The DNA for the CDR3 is TGTGCCAGCAGCCCCACTAGCGGGGGATTGAGGGAGCAGTACTTC.

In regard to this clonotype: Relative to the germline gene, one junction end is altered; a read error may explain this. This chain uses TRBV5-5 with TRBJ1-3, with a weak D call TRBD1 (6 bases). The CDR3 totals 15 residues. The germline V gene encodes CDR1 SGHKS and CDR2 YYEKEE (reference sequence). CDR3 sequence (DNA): TGTGCCAGCAGCCAACAGGGCTACTCTGAAAACACCATATATTTT. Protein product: CASSQQGYSENTIYF.

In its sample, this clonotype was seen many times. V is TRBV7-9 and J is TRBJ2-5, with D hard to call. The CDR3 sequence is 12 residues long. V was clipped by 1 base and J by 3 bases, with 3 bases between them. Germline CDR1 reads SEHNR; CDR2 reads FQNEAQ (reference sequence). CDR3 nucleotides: TGTGCCAGCAGCTTAGACAAAGAGACCCAGTACTTC. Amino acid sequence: CASSLDKETQYF.

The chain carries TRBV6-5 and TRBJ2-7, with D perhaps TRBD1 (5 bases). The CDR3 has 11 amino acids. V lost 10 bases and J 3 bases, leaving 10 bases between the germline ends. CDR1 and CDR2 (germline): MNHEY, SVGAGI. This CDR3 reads CATKGYYEQYF. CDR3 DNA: TGTGCCACCAAGGGGTACTACGAGCAGTACTTC.

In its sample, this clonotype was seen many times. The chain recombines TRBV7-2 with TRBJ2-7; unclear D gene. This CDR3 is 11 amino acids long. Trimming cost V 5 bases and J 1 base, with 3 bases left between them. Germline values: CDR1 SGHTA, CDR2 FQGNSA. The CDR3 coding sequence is TGTGCCAGCAGCCGATCCTACGAGCAGTACTTC. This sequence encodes CASSRSYEQYF.

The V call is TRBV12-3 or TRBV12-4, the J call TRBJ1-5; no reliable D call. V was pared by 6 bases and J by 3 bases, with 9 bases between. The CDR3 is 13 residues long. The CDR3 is CASRRVDNQPQHF. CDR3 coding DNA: TGTGCCAGCAGGAGGGTTGACAATCAGCCCCAGCATTTT.

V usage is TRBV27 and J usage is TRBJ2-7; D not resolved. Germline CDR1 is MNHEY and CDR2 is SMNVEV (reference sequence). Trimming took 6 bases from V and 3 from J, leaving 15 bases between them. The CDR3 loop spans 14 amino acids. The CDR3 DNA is TGTGCCAGCAGCCTCACAACGGGCAACTACGAGCAGTACTTC. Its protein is CASSLTTGNYEQYF.

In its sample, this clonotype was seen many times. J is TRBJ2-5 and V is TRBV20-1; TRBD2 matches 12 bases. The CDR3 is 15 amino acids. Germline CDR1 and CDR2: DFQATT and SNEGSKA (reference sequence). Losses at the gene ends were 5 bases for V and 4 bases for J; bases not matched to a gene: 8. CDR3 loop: CSAPPLAGGRETQYF. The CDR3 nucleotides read TGCAGTGCTCCACCGCTAGCGGGAGGGCGAGAGACCCAGTACTTC.

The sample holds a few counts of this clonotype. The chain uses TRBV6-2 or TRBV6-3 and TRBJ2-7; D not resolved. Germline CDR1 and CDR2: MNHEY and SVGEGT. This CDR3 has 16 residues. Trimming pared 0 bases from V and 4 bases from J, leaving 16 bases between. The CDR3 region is CASSYSRAFGFYEQYF. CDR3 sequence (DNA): TGTGCCAGCAGTTACTCAAGGGCGTTCGGCTTTTACGAGCAGTACTTC.

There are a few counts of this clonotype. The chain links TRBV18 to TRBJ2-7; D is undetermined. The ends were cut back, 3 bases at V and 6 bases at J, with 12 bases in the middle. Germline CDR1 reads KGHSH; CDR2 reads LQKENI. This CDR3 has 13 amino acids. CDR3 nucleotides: TGTGCCAGCTCACCGCTTAATGGGCGCGAGCAGTACTTC. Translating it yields CASSPLNGREQYF.

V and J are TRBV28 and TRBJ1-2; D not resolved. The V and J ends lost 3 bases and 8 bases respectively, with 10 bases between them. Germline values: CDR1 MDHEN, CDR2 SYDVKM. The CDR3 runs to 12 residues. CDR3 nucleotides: TGTGCCAGCAGTTTTCCCTTTGGGGGCTACACCTTC. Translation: CASSFPFGGYTF.

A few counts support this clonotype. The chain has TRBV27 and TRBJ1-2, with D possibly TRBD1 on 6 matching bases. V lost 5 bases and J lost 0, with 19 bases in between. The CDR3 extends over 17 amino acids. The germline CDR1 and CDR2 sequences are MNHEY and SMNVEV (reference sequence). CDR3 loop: CASSTVRGAGANYGYTF. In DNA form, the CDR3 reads TGTGCCAGCAGTACAGTTCGGGGGGCCGGAGCTAACTATGGCTACACCTTC.

CDR3 protein: CASSLQSGRYEQYF. In DNA, the CDR3 is TGTGCCAGCAGTTTGCAAAGCGGACGCTACGAGCAGTACTTC. V gene TRBV28 combines with J gene TRBJ2-7, with D perhaps matching TRBD2 (5 bases). Trimming removed 3 bases from V and 3 bases from J, with 12 bases in between. This CDR3 is 14 amino acids long. The germline V gene encodes CDR1 MDHEN and CDR2 SYDVKM.

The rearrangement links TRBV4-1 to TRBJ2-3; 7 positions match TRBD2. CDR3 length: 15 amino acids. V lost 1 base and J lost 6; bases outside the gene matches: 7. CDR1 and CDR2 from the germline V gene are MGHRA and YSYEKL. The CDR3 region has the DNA TGCGCCAGCAGCCAAGTCGTGGGAGGGGTGGATACGCAGTATTTT. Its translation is CASSQVVGGVDTQYF.

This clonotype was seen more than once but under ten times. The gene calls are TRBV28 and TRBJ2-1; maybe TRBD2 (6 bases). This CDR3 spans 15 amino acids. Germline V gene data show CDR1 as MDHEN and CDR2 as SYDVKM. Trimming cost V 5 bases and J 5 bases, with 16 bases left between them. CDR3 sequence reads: CASSLTTRGNNEQFF. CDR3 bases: TGTGCCAGCAGTCTGACGACTAGAGGGAACAATGAGCAGTTCTTC.

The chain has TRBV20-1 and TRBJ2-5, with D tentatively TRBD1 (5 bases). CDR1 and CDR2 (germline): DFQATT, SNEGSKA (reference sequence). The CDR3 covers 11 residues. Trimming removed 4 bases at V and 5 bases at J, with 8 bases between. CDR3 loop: CSAMGRETQYF. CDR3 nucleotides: TGCAGTGCTATGGGGCGGGAGACCCAGTACTTC.

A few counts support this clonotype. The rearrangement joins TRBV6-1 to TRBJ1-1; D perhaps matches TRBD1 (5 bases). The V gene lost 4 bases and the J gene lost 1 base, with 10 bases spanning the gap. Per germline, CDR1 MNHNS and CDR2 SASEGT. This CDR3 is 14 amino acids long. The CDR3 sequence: CASSAGTENTEAFF. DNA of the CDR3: TGTGCCAGCAGTGCGGGGACGGAGAACACTGAAGCTTTCTTT.

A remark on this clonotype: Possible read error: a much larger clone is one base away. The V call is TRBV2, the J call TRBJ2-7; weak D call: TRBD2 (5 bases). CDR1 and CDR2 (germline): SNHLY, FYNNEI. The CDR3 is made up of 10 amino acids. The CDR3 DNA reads TGTGCCAGCAATGAACCGGGACAGTACTTC. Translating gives CASNEPGQYF.

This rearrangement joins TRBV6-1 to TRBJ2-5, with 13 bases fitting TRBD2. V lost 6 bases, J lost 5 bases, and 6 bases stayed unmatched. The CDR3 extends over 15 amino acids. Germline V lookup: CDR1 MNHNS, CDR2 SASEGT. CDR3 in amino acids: CASRELAGGLETQYF. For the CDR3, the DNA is TGTGCCAGCAGAGAACTAGCGGGAGGGTTGGAGACCCAGTACTTC.

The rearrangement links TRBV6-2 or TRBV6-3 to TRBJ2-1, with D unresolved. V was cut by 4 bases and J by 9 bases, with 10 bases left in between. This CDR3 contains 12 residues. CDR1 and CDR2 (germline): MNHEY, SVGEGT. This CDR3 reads CASSSRVSEQFF. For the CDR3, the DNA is TGTGCCAGCAGTTCTCGGGTTAGTGAGCAGTTCTTC.

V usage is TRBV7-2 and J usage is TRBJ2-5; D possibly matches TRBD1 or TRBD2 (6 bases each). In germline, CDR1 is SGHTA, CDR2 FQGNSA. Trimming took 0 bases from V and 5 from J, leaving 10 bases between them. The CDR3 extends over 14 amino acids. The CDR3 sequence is CASSLARRGETQYF. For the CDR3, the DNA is TGTGCCAGCAGCTTAGCTCGGAGGGGGGAGACCCAGTACTTC.

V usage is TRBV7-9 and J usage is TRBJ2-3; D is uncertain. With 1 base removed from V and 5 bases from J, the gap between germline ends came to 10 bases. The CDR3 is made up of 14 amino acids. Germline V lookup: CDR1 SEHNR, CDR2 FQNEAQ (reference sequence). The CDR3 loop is CASSLGLVGDTQYF. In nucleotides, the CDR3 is TGTGCCAGCAGCTTAGGGCTAGTGGGAGATACGCAGTATTTT.

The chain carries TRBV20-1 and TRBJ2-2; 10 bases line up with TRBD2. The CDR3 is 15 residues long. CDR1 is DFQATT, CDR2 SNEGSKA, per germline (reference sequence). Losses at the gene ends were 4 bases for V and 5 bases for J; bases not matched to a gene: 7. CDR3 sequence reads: CSAKLAGESTGELFF. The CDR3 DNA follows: TGCAGTGCTAAGCTAGCGGGAGAAAGTACCGGGGAGCTGTTTTTT.

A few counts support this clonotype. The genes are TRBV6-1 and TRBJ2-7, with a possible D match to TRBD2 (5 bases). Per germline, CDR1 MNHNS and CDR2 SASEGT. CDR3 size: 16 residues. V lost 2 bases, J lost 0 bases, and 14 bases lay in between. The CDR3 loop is CASSENRGRPSYEQYF. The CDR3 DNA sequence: TGTGCCAGCAGTGAAAATCGTGGGAGACCCTCCTACGAGCAGTACTTC.

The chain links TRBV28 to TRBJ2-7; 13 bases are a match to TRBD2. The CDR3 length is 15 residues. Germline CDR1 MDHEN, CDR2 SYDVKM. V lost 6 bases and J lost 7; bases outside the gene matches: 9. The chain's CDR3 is CASSSPTSGRNEQYF. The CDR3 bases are TGTGCCAGCAGCTCCCCGACTAGCGGGAGGAATGAGCAGTACTTC.

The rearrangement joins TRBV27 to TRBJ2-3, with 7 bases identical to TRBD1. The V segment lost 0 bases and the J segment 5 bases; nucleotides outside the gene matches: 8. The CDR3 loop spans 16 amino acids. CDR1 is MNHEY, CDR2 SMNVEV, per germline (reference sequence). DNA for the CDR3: TGTGCCAGCAGTTTATCGTTCGGGACAGAATTAGATACGCAGTATTTT. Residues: CASSLSFGTELDTQYF.

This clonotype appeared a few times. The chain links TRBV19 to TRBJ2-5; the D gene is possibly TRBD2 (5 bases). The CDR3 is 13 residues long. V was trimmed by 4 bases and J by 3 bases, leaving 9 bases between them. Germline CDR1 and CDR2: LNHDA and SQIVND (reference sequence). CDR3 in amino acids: CASSTTRKETQYF. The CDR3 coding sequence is TGTGCCAGTAGTACCACTAGAAAAGAGACCCAGTACTTC.